This T cell receptor beta chain was captured by sequencing in a study of T cell responses to AZD1222 COVID-19 vaccine. Looked up from germline, CDR1 is KGHSH and CDR2 is LQKENI. V lost 3 bases and J 2 bases, leaving 13 bases between the germline ends. This CDR3 is 15 amino acids long. Here immunoSEQ multiplex PCR was the method, and the copy in TCRdb shows in-frame clones only, minus some. The repertoire includes around 80,000 clones, about 84% of them detected once, and 8% to 10% sits in the top ten. This receptor was obtained from an adult in good health. The chain recombines TRBV18 with TRBJ1-1; D not certain. Sequences were derived from peripheral blood, sampled on day 0 of AZD1222 vaccination. CDR3 DNA sequence: TGTGCCAGCTCACCTCTGAGGATTCTAAACACTGAAGCTTTCTTT. Translation: CASSPLRILNTEAFF.